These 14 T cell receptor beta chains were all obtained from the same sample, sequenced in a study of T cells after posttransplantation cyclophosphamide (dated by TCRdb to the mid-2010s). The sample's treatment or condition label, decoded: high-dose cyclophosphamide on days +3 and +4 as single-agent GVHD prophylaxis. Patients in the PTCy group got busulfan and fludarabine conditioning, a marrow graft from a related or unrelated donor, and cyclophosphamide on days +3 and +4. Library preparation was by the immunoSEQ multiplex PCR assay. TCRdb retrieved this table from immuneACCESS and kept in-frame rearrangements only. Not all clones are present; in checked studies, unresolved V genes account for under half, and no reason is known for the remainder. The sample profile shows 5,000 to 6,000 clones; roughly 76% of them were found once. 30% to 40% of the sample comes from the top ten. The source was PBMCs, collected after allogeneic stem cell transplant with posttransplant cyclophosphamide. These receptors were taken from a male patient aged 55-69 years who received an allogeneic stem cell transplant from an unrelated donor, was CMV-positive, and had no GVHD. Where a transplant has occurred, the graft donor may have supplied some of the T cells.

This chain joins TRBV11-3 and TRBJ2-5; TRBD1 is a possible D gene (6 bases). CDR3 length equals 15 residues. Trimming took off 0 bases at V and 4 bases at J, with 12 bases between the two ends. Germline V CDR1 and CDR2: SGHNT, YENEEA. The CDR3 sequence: CASSLEGQRPETQYF. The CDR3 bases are TGTGCCAGCAGCTTAGAAGGACAGAGGCCAGAGACCCAGTACTTC.

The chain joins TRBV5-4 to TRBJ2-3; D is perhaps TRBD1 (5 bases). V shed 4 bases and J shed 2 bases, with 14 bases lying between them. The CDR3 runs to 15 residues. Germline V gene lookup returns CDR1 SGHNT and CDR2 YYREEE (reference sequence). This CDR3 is CASSPMAGNTDTQYF. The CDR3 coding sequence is TGTGCCAGCAGCCCTATGGCAGGGAACACAGATACGCAGTATTTT.

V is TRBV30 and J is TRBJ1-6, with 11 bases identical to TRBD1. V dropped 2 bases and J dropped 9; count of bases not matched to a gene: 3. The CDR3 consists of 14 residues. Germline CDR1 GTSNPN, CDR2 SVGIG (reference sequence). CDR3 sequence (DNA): TGTGCCTGGAGTTTGGGACAGGGGGGTTCACCCCTCCACTTT. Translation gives CAWSLGQGGSPLHF.

The DNA for the CDR3 is TGTGCCAGCAGTACGAGTGTGAGCTCCTACAATGAGCAGTTCTTC. Its translation is CASSTSVSSYNEQFF. The chain has TRBV4-2 and TRBJ2-1; D is unresolved. V lost 6 bases and J lost 0, with 12 bases in between. Germline CDR1 is LGHNA and CDR2 is YNFKEQ. The CDR3 covers 15 residues.

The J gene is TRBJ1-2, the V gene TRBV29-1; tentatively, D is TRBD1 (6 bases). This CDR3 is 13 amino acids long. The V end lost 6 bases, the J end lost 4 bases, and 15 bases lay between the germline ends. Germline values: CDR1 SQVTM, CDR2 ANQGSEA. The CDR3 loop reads CSVPGQRAYGYTF. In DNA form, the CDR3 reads TGCAGCGTCCCGGGACAAAGAGCCTATGGCTACACCTTC.

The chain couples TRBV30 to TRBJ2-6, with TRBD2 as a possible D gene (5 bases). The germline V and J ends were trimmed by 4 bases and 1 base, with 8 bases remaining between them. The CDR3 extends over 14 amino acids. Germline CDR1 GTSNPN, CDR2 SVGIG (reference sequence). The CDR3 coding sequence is TGTGCCTGGACTGCGGGTTCTGGGGCCAACGTCCTGACTTTC. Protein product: CAWTAGSGANVLTF. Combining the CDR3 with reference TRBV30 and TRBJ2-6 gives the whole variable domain SQTIHQWPATLVQPVGSPLSLECTVEGTSNPNLYWYRQAAGRGLQLLFYSVGIGQISSEVPQNLSASRPQDRQFILSSKKLLLSDSGFYLCAWTAGSGANVLTFGAGSRLTVL.

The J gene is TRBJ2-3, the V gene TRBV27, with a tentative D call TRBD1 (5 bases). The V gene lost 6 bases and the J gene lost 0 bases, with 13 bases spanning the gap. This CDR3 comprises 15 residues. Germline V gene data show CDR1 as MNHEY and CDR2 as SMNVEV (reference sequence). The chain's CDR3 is CASRRRETSTDTQYF. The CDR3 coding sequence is TGTGCCAGCAGACGCAGGGAAACTAGCACAGATACGCAGTATTTT.

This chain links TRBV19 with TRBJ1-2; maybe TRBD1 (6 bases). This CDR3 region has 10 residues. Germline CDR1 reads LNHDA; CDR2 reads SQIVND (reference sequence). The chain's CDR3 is CGAGARGYTF. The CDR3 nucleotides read TGTGGGGCAGGGGCGCGTGGCTACACCTTC.

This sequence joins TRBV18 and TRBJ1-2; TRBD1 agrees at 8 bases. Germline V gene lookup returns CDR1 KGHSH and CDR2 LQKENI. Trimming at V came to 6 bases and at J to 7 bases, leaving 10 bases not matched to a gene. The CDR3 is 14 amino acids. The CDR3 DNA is TGTGCCAGCTCTTTGACAGGGGATATAGGTGGCTACACCTTC. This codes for CASSLTGDIGGYTF.

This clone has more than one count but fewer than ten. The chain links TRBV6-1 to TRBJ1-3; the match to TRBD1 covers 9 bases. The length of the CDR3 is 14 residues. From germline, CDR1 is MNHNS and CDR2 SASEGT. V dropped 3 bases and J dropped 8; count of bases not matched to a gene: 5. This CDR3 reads CASSEGTGLYTIYF. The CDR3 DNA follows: TGTGCCAGCAGTGAGGGGACAGGGCTGTACACCATATATTTT.

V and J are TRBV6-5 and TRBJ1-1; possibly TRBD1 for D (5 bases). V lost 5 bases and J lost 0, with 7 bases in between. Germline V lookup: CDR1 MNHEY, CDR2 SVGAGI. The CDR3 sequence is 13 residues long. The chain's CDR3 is CASSGHLNTEAFF. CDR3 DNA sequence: TGTGCCAGCAGTGGACATCTGAACACTGAAGCTTTCTTT.

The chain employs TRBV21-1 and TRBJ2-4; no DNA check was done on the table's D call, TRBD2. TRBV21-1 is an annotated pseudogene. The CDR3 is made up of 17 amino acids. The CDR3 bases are TGTGCCAGCAGCAGGCCGGGACTAGGGATTCCGGCAAACATTCAGTACTTC. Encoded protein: CASSRPGLGIPANIQYF.

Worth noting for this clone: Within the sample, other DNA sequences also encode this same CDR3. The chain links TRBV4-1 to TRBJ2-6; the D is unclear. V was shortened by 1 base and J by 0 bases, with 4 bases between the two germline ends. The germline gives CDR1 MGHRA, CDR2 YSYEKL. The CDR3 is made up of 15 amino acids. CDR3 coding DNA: TGCGCCAGCAGCCAAGGAGGCTCTGGGGCCAACGTCCTGACTTTC. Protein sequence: CASSQGGSGANVLTF.

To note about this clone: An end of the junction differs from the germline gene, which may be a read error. Here the CDR3 reads CASSEEERIF. In DNA form, the CDR3 reads TGTGCCAGCAGTGAGGAAGAGCGGATTTTT. The chain has TRBV6-1 and TRBJ2-2; D possibly corresponds to TRBD2 (5 bases). Looked up from germline, CDR1 is MNHNS and CDR2 is SASEGT. The CDR3 runs 10 residues.